This passage covers 5 T cell receptor beta chains from one sample sequenced in a study of breast tumors, draining lymph nodes, adjacent tissues. Each CDR3 protein gets one entry after TCRdb re-called the multiplex PCR reads with MiXCR. The sample holds roughly 17,000 distinct CDR3 sequences, 43% seen once. Material: breast tumor tissue. The receptors originated from a female donor with breast cancer. Some clones in this sample may be carry-over from other donors' samples.

This clonotype appeared a few times. The chain uses TRBV28 and TRBJ2-3, with D possibly TRBD2 on 6 matching bases. Trimming stripped 3 bases from V and 3 bases from J, with 13 bases between. CDR3 length equals 15 residues. Germline CDR1 reads MDHEN; CDR2 reads SYDVKM. CDR3 DNA sequence: TGTGCCAGCAGTTTGGAGGGTGGGAAGACAGATACGCAGTATTTT. It codes for CASSLEGGKTDTQYF.

This clonotype is medium-sized (0.01 to 0.1%) within its sample. J is TRBJ1-5 and V is TRBV9; D gene unclear. This CDR3 has 13 residues. CDR1 SGDLS and CDR2 YYNGEE come from the germline V gene. V gave up 0 bases and J gave up 6 bases, with 7 bases separating them. The CDR3 nucleotides are TGTGCCAGCAGCGTAGATCTATTTCAGCCCCAGCATTTT. As protein: CASSVDLFQPQHF.

This clonotype was detected ten times or more. The chain uses TRBV28 and TRBJ2-2; D is undetermined. From germline, CDR1 is MDHEN and CDR2 SYDVKM. V was shortened by 2 bases and J by 4 bases, with 5 bases between the two germline ends. The CDR3 length is 13 residues. The CDR3 here is CASSLGFTGELFF. In DNA form, the CDR3 reads TGTGCCAGCAGTTTAGGCTTCACCGGGGAGCTGTTTTTT.

This clonotype has ten or more counts. V gene TRBV6-6 combines with J gene TRBJ2-1; D might be TRBD2 (6 bases). The germline V gene has CDR1 MNHNY and CDR2 SVGAGI (reference sequence). The CDR3 is 13 residues long. V dropped 8 bases and J dropped 7 bases, with 15 bases sitting between them. The DNA of the CDR3 is TGTGCCAGCGAGAGACTAGAGTCGAATGAGCAGTTCTTC. It specifies CASERLESNEQFF.

The V and J genes are TRBV6-1 and TRBJ2-7, with TRBD1 matching over 7 bases. Germline CDR1 reads MNHNS; CDR2 reads SASEGT. V lost 4 bases, J lost 4 bases, and 10 bases stayed unmatched. The CDR3 loop spans 15 amino acids. The DNA of the CDR3 is TGTGCCAGCAGTGCGTCCGGGACAGTGAATTACGAGCAGTACTTC. Protein product: CASSASGTVNYEQYF.